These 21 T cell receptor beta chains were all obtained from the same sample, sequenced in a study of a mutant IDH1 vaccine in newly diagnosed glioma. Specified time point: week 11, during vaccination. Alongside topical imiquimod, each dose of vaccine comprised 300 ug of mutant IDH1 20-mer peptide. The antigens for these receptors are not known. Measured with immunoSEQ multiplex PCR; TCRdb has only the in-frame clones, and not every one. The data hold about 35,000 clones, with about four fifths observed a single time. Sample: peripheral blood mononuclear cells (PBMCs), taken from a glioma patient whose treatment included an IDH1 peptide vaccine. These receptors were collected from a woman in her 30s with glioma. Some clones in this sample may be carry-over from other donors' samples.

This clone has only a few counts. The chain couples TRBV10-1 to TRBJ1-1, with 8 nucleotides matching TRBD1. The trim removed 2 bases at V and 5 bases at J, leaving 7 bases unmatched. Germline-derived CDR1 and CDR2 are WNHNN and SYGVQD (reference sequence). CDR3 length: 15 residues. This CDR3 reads CASSEGTGGRTEAFF. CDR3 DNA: TGCGCCAGCAGTGAGGGGACAGGAGGAAGAACTGAAGCTTTCTTT.

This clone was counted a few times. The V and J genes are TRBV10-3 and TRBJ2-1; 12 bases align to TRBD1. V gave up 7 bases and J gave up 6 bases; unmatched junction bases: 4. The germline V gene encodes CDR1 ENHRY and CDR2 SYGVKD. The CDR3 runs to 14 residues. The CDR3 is CAITGQGAPNEQFF. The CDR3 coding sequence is TGTGCCATCACGGGACAGGGGGCGCCCAATGAGCAGTTCTTC.

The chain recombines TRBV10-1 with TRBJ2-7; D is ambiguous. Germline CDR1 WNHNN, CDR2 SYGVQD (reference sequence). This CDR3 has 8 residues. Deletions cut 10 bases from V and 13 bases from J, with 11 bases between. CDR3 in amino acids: CATPPHYF. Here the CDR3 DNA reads TGCGCCACGCCACCACATTACTTC.

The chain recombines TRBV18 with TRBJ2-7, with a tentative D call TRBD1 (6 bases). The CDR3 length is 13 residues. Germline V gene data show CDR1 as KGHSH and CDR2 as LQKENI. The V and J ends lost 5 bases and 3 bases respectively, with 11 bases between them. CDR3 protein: CASSSGQLYEQYF. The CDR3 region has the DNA TGTGCCAGCTCATCCGGACAGCTCTACGAGCAGTACTTC.

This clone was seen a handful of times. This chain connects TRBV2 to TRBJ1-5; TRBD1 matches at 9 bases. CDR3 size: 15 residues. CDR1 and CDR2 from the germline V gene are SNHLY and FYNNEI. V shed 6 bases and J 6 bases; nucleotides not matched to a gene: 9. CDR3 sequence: CASRDYRGRGQPQHF. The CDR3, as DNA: TGTGCCAGCAGGGATTACAGGGGGCGAGGTCAGCCCCAGCATTTT. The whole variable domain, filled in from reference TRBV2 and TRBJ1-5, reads EPEVTQTPSHQVTQMGQEVILRCVPISNHLYFYWYRQILGQKVEFLVSFYNNEISEKSEIFDDQFSVERPDGSNFTLKIRSTKLEDSAMYFCASRDYRGRGQPQHFGDGTRLSIL.

The CDR3 is CASSIGMGNTIYF. CDR3 sequence (DNA): TGTGCCAGTAGTATAGGCATGGGAAACACCATATATTTT. V gene TRBV19 combines with J gene TRBJ1-3; D remains unclear. Germline CDR1 LNHDA, CDR2 SQIVND (reference sequence). The V and J ends lost 1 base and 4 bases respectively, with 5 bases between them. This CDR3 contains 13 residues.

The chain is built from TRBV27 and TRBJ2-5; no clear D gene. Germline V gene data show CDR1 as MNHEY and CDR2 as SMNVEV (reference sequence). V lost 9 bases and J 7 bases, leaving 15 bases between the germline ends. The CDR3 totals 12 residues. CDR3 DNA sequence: TGTGCCAGTCAGGAGACGGCAGGGACCCAGTACTTC. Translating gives CASQETAGTQYF.

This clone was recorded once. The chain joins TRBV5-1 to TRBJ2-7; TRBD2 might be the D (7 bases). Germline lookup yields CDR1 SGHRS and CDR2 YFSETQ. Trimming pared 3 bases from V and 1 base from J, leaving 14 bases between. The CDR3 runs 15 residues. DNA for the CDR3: TGCGCCAGCAGCTCTAGGGGGGGAATGTCCTACGAGCAGTACTTC. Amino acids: CASSSRGGMSYEQYF. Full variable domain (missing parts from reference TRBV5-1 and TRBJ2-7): KAGVTQTPRYLIKTRGQQVTLSCSPISGHRSVSWYQQTPGQGLQFLFEYFSETQRNKGNFPGRFSGRQFSNSRSEMNVSTLELGDSALYLCASSSRGGMSYEQYFGPGTRLTVT.

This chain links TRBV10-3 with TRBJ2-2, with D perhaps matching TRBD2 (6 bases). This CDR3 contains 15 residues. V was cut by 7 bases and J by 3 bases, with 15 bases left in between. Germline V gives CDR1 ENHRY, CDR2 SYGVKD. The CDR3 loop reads CAITGEDTYTGELFF. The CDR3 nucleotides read TGTGCCATCACCGGGGAGGACACTTACACCGGGGAGCTGTTTTTT.

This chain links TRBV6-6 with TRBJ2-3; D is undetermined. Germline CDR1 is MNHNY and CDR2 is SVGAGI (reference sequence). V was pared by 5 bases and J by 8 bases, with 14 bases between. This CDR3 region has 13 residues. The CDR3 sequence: CASSLGLPGTQYF. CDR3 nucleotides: TGTGCCAGCAGTCTAGGGCTGCCCGGTACGCAGTATTTT.

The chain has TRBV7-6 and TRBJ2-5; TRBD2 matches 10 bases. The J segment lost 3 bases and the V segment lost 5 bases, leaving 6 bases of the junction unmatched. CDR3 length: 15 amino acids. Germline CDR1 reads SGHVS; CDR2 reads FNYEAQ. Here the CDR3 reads CASSPSGRAKETQYF. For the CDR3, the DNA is TGTGCCAGCAGCCCGAGCGGGAGGGCCAAAGAGACCCAGTACTTC.

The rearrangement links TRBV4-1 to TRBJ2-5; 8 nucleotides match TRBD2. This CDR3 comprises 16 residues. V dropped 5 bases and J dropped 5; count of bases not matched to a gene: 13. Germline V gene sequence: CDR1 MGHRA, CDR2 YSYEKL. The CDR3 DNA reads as TGCGCCAGCAGCGTAAGAGGACTAGCAATCGAGGAGACCCAGTACTTC. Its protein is CASSVRGLAIEETQYF.

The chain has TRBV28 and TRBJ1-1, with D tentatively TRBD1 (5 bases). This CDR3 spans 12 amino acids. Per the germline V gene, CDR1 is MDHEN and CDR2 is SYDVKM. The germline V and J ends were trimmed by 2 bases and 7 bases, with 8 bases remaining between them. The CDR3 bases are TGTGCCAGCAGTTTAGGGGGGAATGAAGCTTTCTTT. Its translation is CASSLGGNEAFF.

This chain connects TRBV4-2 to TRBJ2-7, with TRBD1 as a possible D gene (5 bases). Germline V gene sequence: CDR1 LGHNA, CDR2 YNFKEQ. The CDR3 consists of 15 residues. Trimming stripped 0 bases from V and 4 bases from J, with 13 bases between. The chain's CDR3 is CASSQDWGTVYEQYF. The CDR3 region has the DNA TGTGCCAGCAGCCAAGATTGGGGCACAGTGTACGAGCAGTACTTC.

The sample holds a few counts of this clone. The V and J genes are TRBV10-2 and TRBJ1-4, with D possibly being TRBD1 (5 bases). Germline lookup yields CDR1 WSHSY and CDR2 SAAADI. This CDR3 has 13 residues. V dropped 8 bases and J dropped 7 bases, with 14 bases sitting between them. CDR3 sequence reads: CASLRGFGEKLFF. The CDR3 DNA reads TGCGCCAGCCTTAGGGGATTCGGTGAAAAACTGTTTTTT.

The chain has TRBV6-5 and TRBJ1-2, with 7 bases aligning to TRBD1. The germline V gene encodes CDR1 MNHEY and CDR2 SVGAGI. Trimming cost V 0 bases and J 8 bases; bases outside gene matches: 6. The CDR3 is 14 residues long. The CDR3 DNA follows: TGTGCCAGCAGTTACTCGGAGACAGGGCTAGGCTACACCTTC. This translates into CASSYSETGLGYTF.

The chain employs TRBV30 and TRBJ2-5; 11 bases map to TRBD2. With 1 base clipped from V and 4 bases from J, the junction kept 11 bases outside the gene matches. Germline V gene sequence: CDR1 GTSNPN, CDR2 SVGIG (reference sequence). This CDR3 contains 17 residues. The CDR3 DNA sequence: TGTGCCTGGAGTGGGACTTTACTAGCGGGGGTAGGAGAGACCCAGTACTTC. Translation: CAWSGTLLAGVGETQYF.

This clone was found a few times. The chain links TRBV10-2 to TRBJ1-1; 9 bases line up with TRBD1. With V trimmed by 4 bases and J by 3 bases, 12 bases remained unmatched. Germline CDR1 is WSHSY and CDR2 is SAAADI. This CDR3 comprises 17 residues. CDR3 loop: CASSGGQGLRVDTEAFF. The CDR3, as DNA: TGCGCCAGCAGTGGGGGACAGGGCCTAAGGGTCGACACTGAAGCTTTCTTT.

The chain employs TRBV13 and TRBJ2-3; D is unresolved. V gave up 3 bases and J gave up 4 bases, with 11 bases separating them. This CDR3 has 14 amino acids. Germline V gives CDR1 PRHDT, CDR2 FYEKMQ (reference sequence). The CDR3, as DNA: TGTGCCAGCAGCTTTAAAGTCTGGGCAGATACGCAGTATTTT. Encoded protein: CASSFKVWADTQYF. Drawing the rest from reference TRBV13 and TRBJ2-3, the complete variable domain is AAGVIQSPRHLIKEKRETATLKCYPIPRHDTVYWYQQGPGQDPQFLISFYEKMQSDKGSIPDRFSAQQFSDYHSELNMSSLELGDSALYFCASSFKVWADTQYFGPGTRLTVL.

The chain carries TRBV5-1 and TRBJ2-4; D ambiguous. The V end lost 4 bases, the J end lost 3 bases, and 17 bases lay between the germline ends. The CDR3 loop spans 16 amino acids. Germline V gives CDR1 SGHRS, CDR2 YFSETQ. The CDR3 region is CASSPWARSNKNIQYF. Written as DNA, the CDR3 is TGCGCCAGCAGCCCGTGGGCCCGCTCGAACAAAAACATTCAGTACTTC. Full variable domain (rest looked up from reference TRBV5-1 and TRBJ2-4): KAGVTQTPRYLIKTRGQQVTLSCSPISGHRSVSWYQQTPGQGLQFLFEYFSETQRNKGNFPGRFSGRQFSNSRSEMNVSTLELGDSALYLCASSPWARSNKNIQYFGAGTRLSVL.

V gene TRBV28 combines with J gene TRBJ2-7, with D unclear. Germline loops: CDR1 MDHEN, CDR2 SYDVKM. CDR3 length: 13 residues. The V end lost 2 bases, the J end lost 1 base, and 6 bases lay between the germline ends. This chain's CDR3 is CASSLGRSYEQYF. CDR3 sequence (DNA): TGTGCCAGCAGTTTAGGCAGATCCTACGAGCAGTACTTC.